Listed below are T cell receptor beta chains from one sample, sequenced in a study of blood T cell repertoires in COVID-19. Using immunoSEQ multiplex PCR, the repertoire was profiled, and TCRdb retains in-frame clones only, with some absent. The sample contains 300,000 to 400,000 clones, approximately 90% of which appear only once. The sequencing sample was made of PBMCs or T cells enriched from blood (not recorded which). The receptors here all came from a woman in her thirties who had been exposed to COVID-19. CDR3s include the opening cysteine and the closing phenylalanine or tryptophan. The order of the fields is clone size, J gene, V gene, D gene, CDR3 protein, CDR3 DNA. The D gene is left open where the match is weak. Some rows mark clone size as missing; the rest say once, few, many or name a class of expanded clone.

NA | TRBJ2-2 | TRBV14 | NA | CASSQEGGSGELFF | TGTGCCAGCAGCCAAGAAGGGGGTTCCGGGGAGCTGTTTTTT
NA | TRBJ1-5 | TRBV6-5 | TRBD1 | CASSSRGDQPQHF | TGTGCCAGCAGTTCCAGGGGGGATCAGCCCCAGCATTTT
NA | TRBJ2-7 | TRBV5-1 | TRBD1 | CASSWGQGTYEQYF | TGCGCCAGCAGCTGGGGACAGGGAACCTACGAGCAGTACTTC
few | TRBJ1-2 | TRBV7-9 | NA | CASSHARSNGYTF | TGTGCCAGCAGCCACGCCAGGTCGAATGGCTACACCTTC
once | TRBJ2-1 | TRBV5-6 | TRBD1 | CASSSWTGEEVEQFF | TGTGCCAGCAGCTCCTGGACAGGTGAAGAGGTGGAGCAGTTCTTC
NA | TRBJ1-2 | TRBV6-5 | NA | CASSYTGTELYGYTF | TGTGCCAGCAGTTACACAGGGACGGAACTTTATGGCTACACCTTC
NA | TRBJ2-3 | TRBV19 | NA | CATSRFFGRDTQYF | TGTGCCACCTCGAGGTTTTTCGGTAGGGATACGCAGTATTTT
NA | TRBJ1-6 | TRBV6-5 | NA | CASKRQVYYNSPLHF | TGTGCCAGCAAAAGACAGGTTTATTATAATTCACCCCTCCACTTT
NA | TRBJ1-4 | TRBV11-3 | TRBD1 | CASSPSRDRGRNEKLFF | TGTGCCAGCAGCCCGTCCCGGGACAGGGGCCGTAATGAAAAACTGTTTTTT
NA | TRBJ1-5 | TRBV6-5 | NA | CASTYFRGGQPQHF | TGTGCCAGCACTTATTTTAGGGGTGGTCAGCCCCAGCATTTT
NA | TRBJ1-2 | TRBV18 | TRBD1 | CASSPSSGGRNYGYTF | TGTGCCAGCTCACCGTCCTCAGGGGGTAGAAACTATGGCTACACCTTC
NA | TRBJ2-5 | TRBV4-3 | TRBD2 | CASSQEAGAAETQYF | TGCGCCAGCAGCCAAGAAGCGGGGGCTGCCGAGACCCAGTACTTC
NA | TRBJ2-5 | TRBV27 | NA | CASSLGQPREAETQYF | TGTGCCAGCAGTTTGGGTCAGCCCCGCGAGGCGGAGACCCAGTACTTC
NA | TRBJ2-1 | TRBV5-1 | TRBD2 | CASSSWGLAGTVGEQFF | TGCGCCAGCAGCTCCTGGGGGCTAGCGGGGACGGTCGGTGAGCAGTTCTTC
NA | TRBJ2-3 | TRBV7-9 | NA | CASSRQRGTDTQYF | TGTGCCAGCTCGCGGCAGAGAGGAACAGATACGCAGTATTTT
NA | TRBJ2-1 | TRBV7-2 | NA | CASSLSISYNEQFF | TGTGCCAGCAGCTTATCTATCTCCTACAATGAGCAGTTCTTC
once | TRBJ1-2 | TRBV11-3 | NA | CASSLDRRGLGYTF | TGTGCCAGCAGCTTAGATCGAAGGGGTTTGGGCTACACCTTC
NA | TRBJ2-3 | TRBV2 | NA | CARGGYGPTDTQYF | TGTGCCAGAGGGGGTTACGGGCCAACGGATACGCAGTATTTT
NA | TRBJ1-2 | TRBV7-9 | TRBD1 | CASRDRGDYGYTF | TGTGCCAGCAGGGACAGGGGGGACTATGGCTACACCTTC
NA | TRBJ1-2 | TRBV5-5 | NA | CASSSGGGDYGYTF | TGTGCCAGCAGCTCCGGTGGAGGGGACTATGGCTACACCTTC
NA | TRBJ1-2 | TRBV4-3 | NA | CASSRSPGDNYGYTF | TGCGCCAGCAGCCGCTCACCAGGGGACAACTATGGCTACACCTTC
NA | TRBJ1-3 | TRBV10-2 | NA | CASSQNTGNTIYF | TGCGCCAGCAGCCAAAACACCGGAAACACCATATATTTT
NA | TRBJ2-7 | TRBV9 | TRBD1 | CASSAGQGDYEQYF | TGTGCCAGCAGCGCGGGACAGGGGGACTACGAGCAGTACTTC
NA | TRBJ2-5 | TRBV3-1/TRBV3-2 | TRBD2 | CASSQDPPGLAGGPSETQYF | TGTGCCAGCAGCCAAGACCCCCCGGGACTAGCGGGGGGGCCGTCAGAGACCCAGTACTTC
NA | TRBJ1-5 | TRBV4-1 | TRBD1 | CASSQTGDTRIQPQHF | TGCGCCAGCAGCCAAACAGGGGATACGAGGATCCAGCCCCAGCATTTT
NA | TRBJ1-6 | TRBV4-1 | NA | CASSREATTSSPLHF | TGCGCCAGCAGCCGGGAGGCCACAACAAGTTCACCCCTCCACTTT
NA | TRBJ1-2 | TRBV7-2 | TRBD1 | CASSDLTGVGYTF | TGTGCCAGCAGCGATCTAACAGGGGTGGGCTACACCTTC
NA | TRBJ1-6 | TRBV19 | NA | CATGLSSYNSPLHF | TGTGCTACAGGGCTAAGCTCCTATAATTCACCCCTCCACTTT
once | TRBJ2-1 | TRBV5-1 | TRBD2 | CASSLAPSGVDEQFF | TGCGCCAGCAGCTTGGCACCTAGCGGGGTAGATGAGCAGTTCTTC